This T cell receptor beta chain was recorded in a study of T-cell reconstitution after alpha-beta-depleted transplantation in children. This clonotype was observed a few times. Trimming cost V 4 bases and J 1 base; bases outside gene matches: 6. The CDR3 has 15 amino acids. In germline, CDR1 is SQVTM, CDR2 ANQGSEA. Unique molecular identifiers featured in how the TCRbeta library was prepared. TCRdb passed the PCR reads through MiXCR, listing each CDR3 protein once. In the table there are nearly 400,000 distinct CDR3 sequences, roughly 21% of which are singletons. This specimen consisted of PBMCs from the stem cell graft donor, obtained from the stem cell graft. This receptor was obtained from a human donor who donated a stem cell graft to a child with acute myeloid leukemia. The chain has TRBV29-1 and TRBJ2-1; 8 bases align to TRBD2. The CDR3 sequence is CSVVQAGDSYNEQFF. Here the CDR3 DNA reads TGCAGCGTTGTGCAAGCGGGAGATTCCTACAATGAGCAGTTCTTC.